This T cell receptor (beta chain) derives from a study of cytotoxic CD8 clonotypes in ibrutinib-treated CLL. Looking at the study overall: Across samples, productive templates numbered 200,000 to 300,000 and productive rearrangements reached some 94,000 on average. Study-wide results and caveats: Baseline values of clonality outstripped age-matched healthy donors and followed circulating CD8+ T-cell counts. Elevated clonality accompanied ibrutinib response, with a return toward baseline values at progression.

Sequencing was designed to attain a depth spanning 1 in 200,000 to 1 in 1 million T cells. Produced via immunoSEQ multiplex PCR; TCRdb's table is partial and in-frame only. The repertoire holds around 330,000 clones, with roughly 70% as singletons. Points on this clone: Antigen specificity is unknown. A junction end diverges from the germline sequence, so it may reflect a read error.

Sequencing used PBMCs, obtained after 36 months of ibrutinib treatment. The receptor was isolated from a human donor with chronic lymphocytic leukemia.

The DNA for the CDR3 is TGTGCCAGCACCTACGGTCGGCTGGTCGGCACTGAAGCTTCCTTT. Translated, it gives CASTYGRLVGTEASF. The chain couples TRBV6-1 to TRBJ1-1; no reliable D call. There are 15 residues in the CDR3. CDR1 and CDR2 from the germline V gene are MNHNS and SASEGT.